The 17 T cell receptor beta chains listed next were all sequenced from one sample in a study of blood T cell repertoires in COVID-19. Sequencing used immunoSEQ multiplex PCR; TCRdb keeps in-frame clones, though not all of them. This table holds some 260,000 clones, over 80% found once. The sample taken for sequencing was PBMCs or T cells enriched from blood (not recorded which). The source is a woman in her late teens or twenties who had recovered from COVID-19.

V is TRBV11-3 and J is TRBJ2-1, with 7 bases identical to TRBD1. The CDR3 has 13 amino acids. Germline V gene data show CDR1 as SGHNT and CDR2 as YENEEA. With 4 bases clipped from V and 11 bases from J, the junction kept 8 bases outside the gene matches. The CDR3 sequence is CASSWGTANQQFF. In nucleotides, the CDR3 is TGTGCCAGCAGCTGGGGGACAGCGAACCAGCAGTTCTTC.

V usage is TRBV28 and J usage is TRBJ1-2; D gene ambiguous. Germline V gene lookup returns CDR1 MDHEN and CDR2 SYDVKM. The CDR3 covers 10 residues. Trimming removed 6 bases from V and 7 bases from J, with 6 bases in between. The CDR3 DNA sequence: TGTGCCAGCAGAAAACTTGGCTACACCTTC. This codes for CASRKLGYTF.

The V gene is TRBV5-4, the J gene TRBJ1-3; TRBD1 is a possible D gene (5 bases). The germline V gene has CDR1 SGHNT and CDR2 YYREEE (reference sequence). With 2 bases removed from V and 4 bases from J, the gap between germline ends came to 10 bases. The CDR3 covers 14 residues. CDR3 in amino acids: CASSFSGVGNTIYF. The CDR3 DNA reads TGTGCCAGCAGCTTCTCGGGGGTCGGAAACACCATATATTTT.

The chain couples TRBV15 to TRBJ2-7, with D hard to call. Deletions cut 0 bases from V and 4 bases from J, with 7 bases between. The CDR3 has 13 amino acids. CDR1 and CDR2 (germline): LNHNV, YYDKDF (reference sequence). The CDR3 bases are TGTGCCACCAGCAGAGATTACAGTTACGAGCAGTACTTC. Its translation is CATSRDYSYEQYF.

This clone was found once. The chain combines TRBV3-1 (or the pseudogene TRBV3-2) with TRBJ1-3, with TRBD1 as a possible D gene (5 bases). CDR3 length: 18 amino acids. The ends were cut back, 1 base at V and 0 bases at J, with 16 bases in the middle. Germline-derived CDR1 and CDR2 are LGHDT and YNNKEL (reference sequence). The CDR3 protein is CASSQAPPRGLSGNTIYF. As DNA, the CDR3 is TGTGCCAGCAGCCAAGCCCCTCCGAGGGGACTCTCTGGAAACACCATATATTTT.

This rearrangement joins TRBV9 to TRBJ1-3; tentative D call: TRBD1 (5 bases). CDR1 and CDR2 from the germline V gene are SGDLS and YYNGEE. CDR3 length: 14 amino acids. Trimming stripped 3 bases from V and 1 base from J, with 8 bases between. CDR3 nucleotides: TGTGCCAGCAGCGAGGGGTTTTCTGGAAACACCATATATTTT. Its translation is CASSEGFSGNTIYF.

The rearrangement uses TRBV28 and TRBJ1-5, with TRBD1 matching 8 bases. The CDR3 spans 18 residues. Trimming at V came to 6 bases and at J to 4 bases, leaving 17 bases not matched to a gene. Germline V gene lookup returns CDR1 MDHEN and CDR2 SYDVKM. The CDR3, as DNA: TGTGCCAGCAGCGCTTCGTGGGACAGGATTTTCGGGAATCAGCCCCAGCATTTT. Its protein is CASSASWDRIFGNQPQHF.

This clone turned up a few times. The chain uses TRBV29-1 and TRBJ1-5; TRBD1 matches 10 bases. From germline, CDR1 is SQVTM and CDR2 ANQGSEA. J lost 5 bases, V lost 4 bases, and 5 bases had no gene match. The CDR3 sequence is 14 residues long. CDR3 protein: CSVAFGTGDQPQHF. For the CDR3, the DNA is TGCAGCGTTGCTTTTGGGACAGGGGATCAGCCCCAGCATTTT.

The chain is built from TRBV27 and TRBJ2-1; D perhaps matches TRBD2 (5 bases). V was clipped by 8 bases and J by 8 bases, with 16 bases between them. Germline V lookup: CDR1 MNHEY, CDR2 SMNVEV (reference sequence). This CDR3 is 13 amino acids long. CDR3 nucleotide sequence: TGTGCCAGCGCCCGGGCTAGCTTCGATGAGCAGTTCTTC. Translating gives CASARASFDEQFF.

The chain recombines TRBV4-3 with TRBJ1-6; tentative D call: TRBD1 (6 bases). Germline CDR1 is LGHNA and CDR2 is YSLEER. The ends were cut back, 4 bases at V and 0 bases at J, with 13 bases in the middle. The CDR3 sequence is 17 residues long. The CDR3 coding sequence is TGCGCCAGCAGCCCCGACAGGACTAGCTCCTATAATTCACCCCTCCACTTT. Translating it yields CASSPDRTSSYNSPLHF.

CDR3 in amino acids: CASSPTRQRGTGELFF. The CDR3 DNA sequence: TGTGCCAGCAGCCCTACACGGCAACGGGGGACCGGGGAGCTGTTTTTT. The rearrangement uses TRBV5-4 and TRBJ2-2; TRBD2 might be the D (6 bases). The CDR3 length is 16 residues. The germline V gene has CDR1 SGHNT and CDR2 YYREEE (reference sequence). V lost 4 bases, J lost 5 bases, and 18 bases lay in between.

The chain uses TRBV4-2 and TRBJ1-1; D is unresolved. V was shortened by 4 bases and J by 1 base, with 10 bases between the two germline ends. The CDR3 totals 14 residues. Germline loops: CDR1 LGHNA, CDR2 YNFKEQ. The CDR3 spells CASSPGRGNTEAFF. DNA for the CDR3: TGTGCCAGCAGCCCAGGACGGGGGAACACTGAAGCTTTCTTT.

The rearrangement joins TRBV12-3 or TRBV12-4 to TRBJ2-1, with D possibly matching TRBD2 (5 bases). V was cut by 6 bases and J by 10 bases, with 10 bases left in between. This CDR3 is built from 11 residues. CDR3 amino acids: CASRRETEQFF. The CDR3 nucleotides read TGTGCCAGCAGGAGGGAAACCGAGCAGTTCTTC.

The chain is built from TRBV14 and TRBJ2-7, with unresolved D. CDR1 is SGHDN and CDR2 is FVKESK in the germline V gene. The length of the CDR3 is 12 residues. V lost 1 base and J 10 bases, leaving 11 bases between the germline ends. This CDR3 reads CASSQVRYPQYF. The CDR3 DNA follows: TGTGCCAGCAGCCAAGTACGGTACCCACAGTACTTC. The whole variable domain, filled in from reference TRBV14 and TRBJ2-7, reads EAGVTQFPSHSVIEKGQTVTLRCDPISGHDNLYWYRRVMGKEIKFLLHFVKESKQDESGMPNNRFLAERTGGTYSTLKVQPAELEDSGVYFCASSQVRYPQYFGPGTRLTVT.

CDR3 sequence: CASSLGQGAGYTF. Here the CDR3 DNA reads TGTGCCAGCAGTTTGGGGCAGGGCGCTGGCTACACCTTC. The chain employs TRBV12-3 or TRBV12-4 and TRBJ1-2; tentative D call: TRBD1 (5 bases). The V and J ends lost 3 bases and 7 bases respectively, with 12 bases between them. This CDR3 contains 13 residues.

The V gene is TRBV7-2, the J gene TRBJ2-7; a weak D match, TRBD2 (6 bases). CDR3 length equals 15 residues. Germline V gene data show CDR1 as SGHTA and CDR2 as FQGNSA. The ends were cut back, 1 base at V and 3 bases at J, with 13 bases in the middle. Written as DNA, the CDR3 is TGTGCCAGCAGCTTAGAATACGGGGGACTCTACGAGCAGTACTTC. The encoded protein is CASSLEYGGLYEQYF.

This chain links TRBV2 with TRBJ1-4; 8 bases match TRBD1. After removal of 6 bases from V and 10 bases from J, the junction contained 16 bases not matched to a gene. The CDR3 is made up of 16 amino acids. CDR1 is SNHLY and CDR2 is FYNNEI in the germline V gene. The DNA for the CDR3 is TGTGCCAGCAGCCCCGAACTTCCGGGACAGGAGGCAAAACTGTTTTTT. The encoded protein is CASSPELPGQEAKLFF.